This TCR beta chain originates from a study of blood T cell repertoires in COVID-19. Study background: Samples of COVID-19 (acute and convalescent) were obtained from the United States, Italy and Spain. PBMCs, B-cell-depleted T cells, or T cells provided the cDNA or gDNA that made up the material.

Original data processing: Estimated nucleated cell counts came from reference gene primer amplification. TCRdb keeps only in-frame clones here, not all; method: immunoSEQ multiplex PCR. Clonal size and the V and J genes are those of that table, whereas D and trimming came from the DNA. The data show 200,000 to 250,000 clones, roughly four fifths seen once. The CDR3 contains 12 residues. V lost 3 bases and J 6 bases, leaving 7 bases between the germline ends. Germline V gene lookup returns CDR1 WNHNN and CDR2 SYGVQD (reference sequence). The TCR sequence derives from a woman in her seventies with acute or convalescent COVID-19. The sequenced material came from peripheral blood. The chain is built from TRBV10-1 and TRBJ2-3; D call uncertain. The DNA of the CDR3 is TGCGCCAGCAGTGACCCTCTGGATACGCAGTATTTT. Its translation: CASSDPLDTQYF.